A selection of T cell receptor beta chains follows, all from one sample in a study of glioma-infiltrating T cells after dendritic cell vaccination. Repertoires were generated with immunoSEQ multiplex PCR, while TCRdb's copy carries only in-frame clones and drops some. This table holds 65,000 to 80,000 clones, around 87% found once. The starting material was blood, obtained after dendritic cell vaccination. All receptors come from a human donor with glioblastoma. CDR3s include the opening cysteine and the closing phenylalanine or tryptophan. A D gene is named only where the DNA matches it firmly. Clone size is shown for a subset of rows, as once, few, many or a class of expanded clone.

j_call,d_call,clone_size,v_call,cdr3_aa,cdr3_nt
TRBJ1-1,-,-,TRBV5-1,CASSFELGGEAFF,TGCGCCAGCAGCTTTGAGCTAGGCGGTGAAGCTTTCTTT
TRBJ2-2,TRBD1,-,TRBV29-1,CSVRTGGIYTGELFF,TGCAGCGTTCGAACAGGGGGTATCTACACCGGGGAGCTGTTTTTT
TRBJ1-1,TRBD1,-,TRBV5-6,CASSPTGTFEAFF,TGTGCCAGCAGCCCGACAGGGACCTTTGAAGCTTTCTTT
TRBJ2-1,TRBD2,once,TRBV6-1,CASSEASGGYNEQFF,TGTGCCAGCAGTGAAGCGAGCGGGGGCTACAATGAGCAGTTCTTC
TRBJ2-3,-,-,TRBV27,CASSWGPREDTQYF,TGTGCCAGCAGCTGGGGCCCTAGGGAAGATACGCAGTATTTT
TRBJ1-5,-,-,TRBV5-1,CASSLGEVGQPQHF,TGCGCCAGCAGCCTGGGGGAGGTGGGGCAGCCCCAGCATTTT
TRBJ1-5,-,-,TRBV12-5,CASGLDREGQPQHF,TGTGCTAGTGGTTTGGACAGGGAGGGGCAGCCCCAGCATTTT
TRBJ1-5,-,-,TRBV2,CASSGQGSSNQPQHF,TGTGCCAGCAGTGGGCAGGGGTCTAGCAATCAGCCCCAGCATTTT
TRBJ2-7,TRBD2,-,TRBV11-3,CASSLGSGLAGGNEQYF,TGTGCCAGCAGCTTAGGCTCAGGACTAGCGGGAGGGAACGAGCAGTACTTC
TRBJ2-1,-,few,TRBV5-1,CASSLQAATYNEQFF,TGCGCCAGCAGCTTGCAAGCGGCAACCTACAATGAGCAGTTCTTC
TRBJ1-6,TRBD1,-,TRBV5-4,CASSFGDRNSPLHF,TGTGCCAGCAGCTTTGGGGACAGAAATTCACCCCTCCACTTT
TRBJ2-5,-,-,TRBV19,CASSIDWTEKYQETQYF,TGTGCCAGTAGTATAGACTGGACAGAAAAGTACCAAGAGACCCAGTACTTC
TRBJ2-1,TRBD2,once,TRBV6-6,CASIRGGRDNEQFF,TGTGCCAGCATCCGGGGGGGCCGCGACAATGAGCAGTTCTTC
TRBJ2-5,-,-,TRBV19,CASSIDYTGTQYF,TGTGCCAGTAGTATAGATTACACAGGGACCCAGTACTTC
TRBJ1-2,TRBD1,-,TRBV5-5,CASSHPGGRYGYTF,TGTGCCAGCAGCCACCCAGGGGGCAGGTATGGCTACACCTTC
TRBJ1-2,-,-,TRBV25-1,CASTRRSGVGYTF,TGTGCCAGCACCCGAAGGTCGGGGGTTGGCTACACCTTC
TRBJ1-1,-,-,TRBV7-9,CASSSPRGGRPTEAFF,TGTGCCAGCAGCTCCCCCCGGGGGGGACGCCCCACTGAAGCTTTCTTT
TRBJ1-1,-,-,TRBV5-1,CASSGAGGVNTEAFF,TGCGCCAGCAGCGGGGCCGGCGGGGTGAACACTGAAGCTTTCTTT
TRBJ1-2,TRBD1,-,TRBV10-2,CASGTGWANYGYTF,TGCGCCAGTGGGACAGGGTGGGCGAACTATGGCTACACCTTC
TRBJ2-6,-,-,TRBV2,CASSVTGANVLTF,TGTGCCAGCAGTGTCACTGGGGCCAACGTCCTGACTTTC
TRBJ2-3,-,-,TRBV5-1,CASSPGHSTDTQYF,TGCGCCAGTTCACCGGGACACAGCACAGATACGCAGTATTTT
TRBJ2-2,TRBD1,-,TRBV7-6,CASSLPRQGRTNTGELFF,TGTGCCAGCAGCTTACCCCGACAGGGACGTACGAACACCGGGGAGCTGTTTTTT
TRBJ1-5,-,-,TRBV4-1,CASSQEGDTRGGTQHF,TGCGCCAGCAGCCAAGAGGGAGACACCCGTGGGGGGACCCAGCATTTT
TRBJ2-1,TRBD2,-,TRBV5-1,CASSFSVAGDNEQFF,TGCGCCAGCAGCTTTTCAGTAGCGGGAGACAATGAGCAGTTCTTC
TRBJ2-7,-,-,TRBV11-3,CASSLAGNEQYF,TGTGCCAGCAGCTTAGCGGGTAATGAGCAGTACTTC
TRBJ2-1,TRBD2,-,TRBV6-1,CASSPGLADYNEQFF,TGTGCCAGCTCCCCGGGACTAGCCGATTACAATGAGCAGTTCTTC
TRBJ2-3,-,-,TRBV5-8,CASSFPSVGTDTQYF,TGTGCCAGCAGCTTTCCTAGCGTTGGCACAGATACGCAGTATTTT
TRBJ2-1,-,-,TRBV12-5,CASAPYGDRYYNEQFF,TGTGCTAGTGCCCCCTACGGAGACCGTTATTACAATGAGCAGTTCTTC
TRBJ1-1,-,-,TRBV7-3,CASSLRMGAGTEAFF,TGTGCCAGCAGCTTAAGGATGGGGGCCGGCACTGAAGCTTTCTTT
TRBJ2-7,-,-,TRBV5-1,CASSLAGGLTYEQYF,TGCGCCAGCAGCTTGGCGGGGGGCCTCACCTACGAGCAGTACTTC
TRBJ2-5,-,-,TRBV7-3,CASSLTFGQSETQYF,TGTGCCAGCAGCTTAACGTTTGGGCAAAGCGAGACCCAGTACTTC
TRBJ2-1,-,-,TRBV27,CASSLSPPRQGNNEQFF,TGTGCCAGCAGTTTAAGTCCCCCCAGGCAGGGGAACAATGAGCAGTTCTTC
TRBJ1-2,TRBD1,once,TRBV5-1,CASSSDPPGQGPYGYTF,TGCGCCAGCAGCTCCGACCCTCCGGGACAGGGACCATATGGCTACACCTTC
TRBJ2-1,-,-,TRBV7-9,CASSPQFTDYSYNEQFF,TGTGCCAGCAGCCCCCAGTTTACCGACTACTCCTACAATGAGCAGTTCTTC
TRBJ2-1,-,-,TRBV12-5,CASGLVPTPRGEQFF,TGTGCTAGTGGTTTGGTTCCGACCCCACGGGGTGAGCAGTTCTTC
TRBJ1-4,TRBD1,-,TRBV6-1,CASSERTGPEKLFF,TGTGCCAGCAGTGAAAGGACAGGTCCTGAAAAACTGTTTTTT
TRBJ2-7,-,-,TRBV11-2,CASSLAGDEQYF,TGTGCCAGCAGCTTAGCGGGGGACGAGCAGTACTTC
TRBJ2-7,-,-,TRBV27,CASARRSSYEQYF,TGTGCCAGCGCCAGGAGGAGCTCCTACGAGCAGTACTTC
TRBJ1-3,-,-,TRBV18,CASSPLNPGADSGNTIYF,TGTGCCAGCTCACCCCTTAATCCAGGGGCAGACTCTGGAAACACCATATATTTT
TRBJ2-6,TRBD1,-,TRBV5-8,CASSAGGQGVSGANVLTF,TGTGCCAGCAGCGCGGGGGGACAGGGGGTTTCTGGGGCCAACGTCCTGACTTTC
TRBJ1-2,TRBD1,-,TRBV5-1,CASSQGQLYGYTF,TGCGCCAGCAGCCAGGGACAGCTCTATGGCTACACCTTC
TRBJ1-1,-,-,TRBV6-6,CASSRGNTEAFF,TGTGCCAGCAGTAGAGGGAACACTGAAGCTTTCTTT
TRBJ2-7,-,few,TRBV30,CAWTPGVGEQYF,TGTGCCTGGACCCCGGGAGTTGGTGAGCAGTACTTC
TRBJ2-5,-,-,TRBV4-1,CASSQDMEETQYF,TGCGCCAGCAGCCAAGACATGGAGGAGACCCAGTACTTC